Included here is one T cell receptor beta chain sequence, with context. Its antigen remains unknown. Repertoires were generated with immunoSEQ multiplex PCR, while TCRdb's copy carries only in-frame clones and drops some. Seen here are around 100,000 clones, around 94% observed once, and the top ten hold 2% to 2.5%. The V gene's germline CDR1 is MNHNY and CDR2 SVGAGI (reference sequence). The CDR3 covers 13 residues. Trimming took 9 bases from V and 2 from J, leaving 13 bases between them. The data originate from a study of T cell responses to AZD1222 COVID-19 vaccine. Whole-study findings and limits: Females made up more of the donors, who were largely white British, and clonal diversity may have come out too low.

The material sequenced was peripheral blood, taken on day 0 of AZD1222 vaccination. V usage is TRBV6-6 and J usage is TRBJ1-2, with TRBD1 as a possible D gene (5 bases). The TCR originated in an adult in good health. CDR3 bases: TGTGCCAGTATATGGGGCGGCAACTATGGCTACACCTTC. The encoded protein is CASIWGGNYGYTF.